Listed here is a single T cell receptor (beta chain). The data were obtained in a study of blood T cell repertoires in COVID-19. Here immunoSEQ multiplex PCR was the method, and the copy in TCRdb shows in-frame clones only, minus some. Among around 250,000 clones listed, about 89% were seen once. Germline-derived CDR1 and CDR2 are KGHSH and LQKENI. The CDR3 is made up of 17 amino acids. With V trimmed by 6 bases and J by 0 bases, 10 bases remained unmatched. The origin of this receptor is a human donor in a cohort exposed to, infected with or recovered from COVID-19 (not recorded which). The donor label of this sample is uncertain. What was sequenced was PBMCs or T cells enriched from blood (not recorded which). The chain has TRBV18 and TRBJ2-1; 8 bases agree with TRBD2. The CDR3 sequence: CASSALAGGSSYNEQFF. CDR3 coding DNA: TGTGCCAGCTCCGCTCTGGCGGGGGGTAGCTCCTACAATGAGCAGTTCTTC.